Following are 10 T cell receptor beta chains from one sample sequenced in a study of blood T cells in healthy people across ages. PCR was performed a second time for roughly 7 to 11 cycles using a sample-barcoded 5' primer and a J-beta primer mix. TCRdb fed the 5' RACE reads into MiXCR, producing one record per CDR3 protein. Of about 700,000 distinct CDR3 sequences listed, about 30% are singletons. The source material was blood. All receptors derive from an elderly woman in good health.

Details on this clonotype: Since a much larger clone is just one base distant, this may be a read error. This chain connects TRBV7-2 to TRBJ2-7; 8 positions agree with TRBD1. The CDR3 covers 13 residues. CDR1 is SGHTA and CDR2 is FQGNSA in the germline V gene. CDR3 sequence reads: CAGSPGGCYEQYF. The CDR3 DNA reads TGTGCCGGCAGCCCAGGGGGCTGTTACGAGCAGTACTTC.

As for this clonotype: The junction departs from the called germline gene at one end, perhaps through a read error. The chain has TRBV7-3 and TRBJ2-1; 9 nucleotides line up with TRBD1. This CDR3 is built from 14 residues. Per germline, CDR1 SGHTA and CDR2 FQGTGA. The DNA of the CDR3 is TGTGCCAGCATCACAGGGACAGGGTCGAATGAGCGGTTCTTC. Translated: CASITGTGSNERFF. Full variable domain (outside the CDR3, taken from reference TRBV7-3 and TRBJ2-1): GAGVSQTPSNKVTEKGKYVELRCDPISGHTALYWYRQSLGQGPEFLIYFQGTGAADDSGLPNDRFFAVRPEGSVSTLKIQRTERGDSAVYLCASITGTGSNERFFGPGTRLTVL.

This clonotype showed up just a few times. This chain links TRBV3-1 with TRBJ1-6; D is undetermined. The CDR3 runs to 12 residues. Germline CDR1 and CDR2: LGHDT and YNNKEL (reference sequence). Trimming removed 4 bases at V and 8 bases at J, with 6 bases between. The CDR3 reads CASSLRDSPLHF. The CDR3 region has the DNA TGTGCCAGCAGCCTCCGCGATTCACCCCTCCACTTT.

This clonotype was counted at least ten times. The chain has TRBV30 and TRBJ2-6, with 7 bases aligning to TRBD2. Germline CDR1 is GTSNPN and CDR2 is SVGIG (reference sequence). V was clipped by 5 bases and J by 0 bases; unmatched bases: 1. The CDR3 spans 14 residues. Written as DNA, the CDR3 is TGTGCCTGGGGCGGGAGCTCTGGGGCCAACGTCCTGACTTTC. Its translation is CAWGGSSGANVLTF. The entire variable domain, with the rest obtained from reference TRBV30 and TRBJ2-6, is as follows: SQTIHQWPATLVQPVGSPLSLECTVEGTSNPNLYWYRQAAGRGLQLLFYSVGIGQISSEVPQNLSASRPQDRQFILSSKKLLLSDSGFYLCAWGGSSGANVLTFGAGSRLTVL.

This clonotype was counted at least ten times. V gene TRBV20-1 combines with J gene TRBJ2-7; 9 bases map to TRBD1. The CDR3 covers 13 residues. Looked up from germline, CDR1 is DFQATT and CDR2 is SNEGSKA (reference sequence). V was clipped by 6 bases and J by 3 bases; unmatched bases: 6. The CDR3 is CSATGTGFYEQYF. CDR3 nucleotide sequence: TGCAGTGCCACCGGGACAGGGTTCTACGAGCAGTACTTC.

A word on this clonotype: Given a much more abundant clone one base away, this may be a read error. The chain combines TRBV5-1 with TRBJ2-1, with 13 positions matching TRBD2. The CDR3 has 18 residues. Germline CDR1 and CDR2: SGHRS and YFSETQ. CDR3 region: CASSLWGTSGALNNEQLF. The CDR3 nucleotides read TGCGCCAGCAGCCTGTGGGGGACTAGCGGGGCCCTAAACAATGAGCAGTTATTC.

At least ten counts were recorded for this clonotype. The CDR3 reads CASSFGTALGETQYF. The CDR3 DNA follows: TGCGCCAGCAGCTTTGGGACAGCCCTGGGGGAGACCCAGTACTTC. The rearrangement links TRBV5-1 to TRBJ2-5; 7 nucleotides match TRBD1. V lost 2 bases to trimming and J lost 5 bases; unmatched junction nucleotides: 9. Germline V gives CDR1 SGHRS, CDR2 YFSETQ. This CDR3 comprises 15 residues.

This clonotype was observed many times. V and J are TRBV5-1 and TRBJ2-5, with 7 bases fitting TRBD2. Germline V gene data show CDR1 as SGHRS and CDR2 as YFSETQ. Trimming cost V 3 bases and J 1 base; bases outside gene matches: 3. This CDR3 is 14 amino acids long. The CDR3 region is CASSWGGPQETQYF. CDR3 sequence (DNA): TGCGCCAGCAGCTGGGGGGGTCCCCAAGAGACCCAGTACTTC.

This clonotype has a handful of counts. A much larger clonotype is one base distant, so this may be a read error. The chain uses TRBV4-1 and TRBJ2-1, with 13 bases fitting TRBD2. The assigned J gene may be wrong: the sequence end matches TRBJ2-7 better. Germline CDR1 and CDR2: MGHRA and YSYEKL. This CDR3 comprises 16 residues. The CDR3 sequence is CASSQVLAGGQNEQYF. The CDR3, as DNA: TGCGCCAGCAGCCAAGTACTAGCGGGGGGGCAAAATGAGCAGTACTTC.

This clonotype was detected ten times or more. This sequence joins TRBV6-2 or TRBV6-3 and TRBJ1-1; D remains ambiguous. CDR3 length equals 15 residues. Trimming took off 4 bases at V and 6 bases at J, with 18 bases between the two ends. CDR1 and CDR2 (germline): MNHEY, SVGEGT. The CDR3: CASSFSAVVGAEAFF. The DNA for the CDR3 is TGTGCCAGCAGTTTTTCTGCCGTTGTTGGGGCTGAAGCTTTCTTT.